The 4 T cell receptor beta chains presented below share a single source sample, sequenced in a study of blood T cell repertoires in COVID-19 (TCRdb year 2020). The method behind the library was the immunoSEQ multiplex PCR assay. TCRdb carries this immuneACCESS record with in-frame sequences only. Its versions omit some clonotypes, under half of them owing to an unresolved V gene in the studies checked, with the rest unexplained. This sample comprises about 160,000 clones, around 85% of them detected only once. The ten largest clonotypes hold about 5.3% of the sample. The source material was PBMCs or T cells enriched from blood (not recorded which). The receptors shown here come from a middle-aged woman with acute COVID-19.

This clone was observed once. The J gene is TRBJ1-2, the V gene TRBV10-3, with 8 bases lining up with TRBD1. Trimming cost V 5 bases and J 5 bases; bases outside gene matches: 10. CDR3 length equals 15 residues. The germline V gene encodes CDR1 ENHRY and CDR2 SYGVKD. CDR3 region: CAISSSGQGGYGYTF. In DNA, the CDR3 is TGTGCCATCAGTTCCTCCGGACAGGGTGGGTATGGCTACACCTTC.

The chain is built from TRBV5-1 and TRBJ1-5, with 7 nucleotides matching TRBD1. The ends lost 4 bases at V and 2 bases at J; junction bases unmatched: 9. The CDR3 spans 16 residues. From germline, CDR1 is SGHRS and CDR2 YFSETQ. Here the CDR3 DNA reads TGCGCCAGCAGCGCCGGGACAGTCGGGGGCAATCAGCCCCAGCATTTT. As protein: CASSAGTVGGNQPQHF.

This chain uses TRBV6-1 with TRBJ2-7, with TRBD2 matching over 12 bases. The CDR3 has 17 residues. Germline CDR1 is MNHNS and CDR2 is SASEGT. With 6 bases clipped from V and 1 base from J, the junction kept 10 bases outside the gene matches. CDR3 in amino acids: CASRELAGGWGSYEQYV. The CDR3 DNA sequence: TGTGCCAGCAGAGAACTAGCGGGAGGCTGGGGATCCTACGAGCAGTACGTC.

V usage is TRBV5-5 and J usage is TRBJ1-1; D possibly corresponds to TRBD1 (6 bases). The V end lost 0 bases, the J end lost 1 base, and 10 bases lay between the germline ends. The germline CDR1 and CDR2 sequences are SGHKS and YYEKEE (reference sequence). The CDR3 spans 15 residues. The CDR3 loop is CASSLVLGANTEAFF. CDR3 coding DNA: TGTGCCAGCAGCTTGGTCCTGGGGGCGAACACTGAAGCTTTCTTT.